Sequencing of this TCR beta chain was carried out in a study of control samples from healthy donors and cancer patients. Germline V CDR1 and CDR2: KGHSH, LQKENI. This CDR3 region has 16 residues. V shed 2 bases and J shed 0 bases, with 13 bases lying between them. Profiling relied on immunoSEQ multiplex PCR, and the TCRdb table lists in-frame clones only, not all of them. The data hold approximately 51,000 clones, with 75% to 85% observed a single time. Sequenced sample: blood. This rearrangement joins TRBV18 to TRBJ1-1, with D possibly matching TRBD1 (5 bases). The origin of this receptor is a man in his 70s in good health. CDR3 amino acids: CASSPISTEMNTEAFF. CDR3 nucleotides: TGTGCCAGCTCACCAATTTCGACAGAGATGAACACTGAAGCTTTCTTT.